These T cell receptor beta chains were read from a single sample in a study of blood T cell repertoires in COVID-19. Profiling relied on immunoSEQ multiplex PCR, and the TCRdb table lists in-frame clones only, not all of them. Of roughly 300,000 clones in the sample, roughly 87% were seen once. The sequencing input was peripheral blood. The source is a human donor in a cohort sampled during active COVID-19. CDR3s include the opening cysteine and the closing phenylalanine or tryptophan. Each record gives: J gene, clone size, V gene, D gene, CDR3 DNA, CDR3 protein. The D gene is left open where the match is weak. Only part of the rows carry a size: once, few, many, or a class if the clone is expanded.

j_call: TRBJ2-5; clone_size: NA; v_call: TRBV3-1/TRBV3-2; d_call: TRBD1; cdr3_nt: TGTGCCAGCAGCCTCACAGGGGGCCGGGAGACCCAGTACTTC; cdr3_aa: CASSLTGGRETQYF
j_call: TRBJ2-5; clone_size: once; v_call: TRBV3-1/TRBV3-2; d_call: NA; cdr3_nt: TGTGCCAGCAGCCAACCTCCGGTGCGTGGGACCCAGTACTTC; cdr3_aa: CASSQPPVRGTQYF
j_call: TRBJ1-1; clone_size: NA; v_call: TRBV10-3; d_call: TRBD1; cdr3_nt: TGTGCCATCACTAATAAAGGGACAGGTGAAGCTTTCTTT; cdr3_aa: CAITNKGTGEAFF
j_call: TRBJ2-7; clone_size: NA; v_call: TRBV5-1; d_call: NA; cdr3_nt: TGCGCCAGCAGCTTGGGACACTCCTACGAGCAGTACTTC; cdr3_aa: CASSLGHSYEQYF
j_call: TRBJ2-2; clone_size: NA; v_call: TRBV11-2; d_call: TRBD2; cdr3_nt: TGTGCCAGCAGTCCCAGACTAGCGGGTGGCACCGGGGAGCTGTTTTTT; cdr3_aa: CASSPRLAGGTGELFF
j_call: TRBJ2-1; clone_size: once; v_call: TRBV5-8; d_call: TRBD2; cdr3_nt: TGTGCCAGCGGCCTGGAAGCGGGGTGGTACAATGAGCAGTTCTTC; cdr3_aa: CASGLEAGWYNEQFF
j_call: TRBJ1-1; clone_size: NA; v_call: TRBV30; d_call: NA; cdr3_nt: TGTGCCTGGAGTGTACAGGCGAACACTGAAGCTTTCTTT; cdr3_aa: CAWSVQANTEAFF
j_call: TRBJ2-5; clone_size: NA; v_call: TRBV27; d_call: NA; cdr3_nt: TGTGCCAGCAGTAGAAGCGGTTGGAGCCAAGAGACCCAGTACTTC; cdr3_aa: CASSRSGWSQETQYF
j_call: TRBJ2-7; clone_size: few; v_call: TRBV28; d_call: TRBD2; cdr3_nt: TGTGCCAGCAGTTTAGAAAGGACTAGAGGCCCCGAGCAGTACTTC; cdr3_aa: CASSLERTRGPEQYF
j_call: TRBJ2-2; clone_size: NA; v_call: TRBV9; d_call: TRBD2; cdr3_nt: TGTGCCAGCAGCGATAGACTAGCGGGAGGGCCGAACACCGGGGAGCTGTTTTTT; cdr3_aa: CASSDRLAGGPNTGELFF
j_call: TRBJ2-7; clone_size: NA; v_call: TRBV6-5; d_call: NA; cdr3_nt: TGTGCCAGCAGGGCCCAAGGTAGGGGTATCTACGAGCAGTACTTC; cdr3_aa: CASRAQGRGIYEQYF
j_call: TRBJ2-1; clone_size: NA; v_call: TRBV19; d_call: NA; cdr3_nt: TGTGCCAGTAGGGCGGTGGGGAGCTCCTACAATGAGCAGTTCTTC; cdr3_aa: CASRAVGSSYNEQFF
j_call: TRBJ1-1; clone_size: NA; v_call: TRBV6-5; d_call: NA; cdr3_nt: TGTGCCAGCAGTCCAAACCATGCGACTGAAGCTTTCTTT; cdr3_aa: CASSPNHATEAFF
j_call: TRBJ1-4; clone_size: NA; v_call: TRBV4-1; d_call: TRBD1; cdr3_nt: TGCGCCAGCAGCCAGACAGGGAACGAAAAACTGTTTTTT; cdr3_aa: CASSQTGNEKLFF
j_call: TRBJ2-7; clone_size: NA; v_call: TRBV6-5; d_call: NA; cdr3_nt: TGTGCCAGCAGTTATTCCTTGGGAGTCTACGAGCAGTACTTC; cdr3_aa: CASSYSLGVYEQYF
j_call: TRBJ2-1; clone_size: NA; v_call: TRBV12-5; d_call: TRBD2; cdr3_nt: TGTGCTAGTGGTTTTAACGGCGGGAGGACCTACAATGAGCAGTTCTTC; cdr3_aa: CASGFNGGRTYNEQFF
j_call: TRBJ2-1; clone_size: once; v_call: TRBV5-1; d_call: TRBD1; cdr3_nt: TGCGCCAGCAGCTTGGCCGGGACAGGGGTCAATGAGCAGTTCTTC; cdr3_aa: CASSLAGTGVNEQFF
j_call: TRBJ1-1; clone_size: once; v_call: TRBV7-8; d_call: TRBD1; cdr3_nt: TGTGCCAGCAGCTCGGGACAGGGCTTCCTTTGGGCTGAAGCTTTCTTT; cdr3_aa: CASSSGQGFLWAEAFF
j_call: TRBJ1-3; clone_size: NA; v_call: TRBV5-1; d_call: NA; cdr3_nt: TGCGCCAGCAGCTTGGTTTCAGGGGTCCTATCTGGAAACACCATATATTTT; cdr3_aa: CASSLVSGVLSGNTIYF
j_call: TRBJ2-3; clone_size: NA; v_call: TRBV4-1; d_call: NA; cdr3_nt: TGCGCCAGCCTAAGGGGGGGGTACCCTCAATTCACAGATACGCAGTATTTT; cdr3_aa: CASLRGGYPQFTDTQYF
j_call: TRBJ2-7; clone_size: NA; v_call: TRBV19; d_call: NA; cdr3_nt: TGTGCCAGTAGTATAGGGGAGATCGCCTACGAGCAGTACTTC; cdr3_aa: CASSIGEIAYEQYF
j_call: TRBJ1-6; clone_size: NA; v_call: TRBV10-3; d_call: NA; cdr3_nt: TGTGCCATCAGTCCACAGAGGGATAATTCACCCCTCCACTTT; cdr3_aa: CAISPQRDNSPLHF
j_call: TRBJ1-3; clone_size: NA; v_call: TRBV5-6; d_call: NA; cdr3_nt: TGTGCCAGCACCCGAGCGGGAAACACCATATATTTT; cdr3_aa: CASTRAGNTIYF
j_call: TRBJ2-1; clone_size: NA; v_call: TRBV5-4; d_call: TRBD1; cdr3_nt: TGTGCCAGCAGCTATGACTCCGGGACAGGGAAAAATGAGCAGTTCTTC; cdr3_aa: CASSYDSGTGKNEQFF
j_call: TRBJ1-4; clone_size: NA; v_call: TRBV5-6; d_call: NA; cdr3_nt: TGTGCCAGCAGCTTGGAGAGGGGGAGACTGTTTTTT; cdr3_aa: CASSLERGRLFF
j_call: TRBJ1-1; clone_size: NA; v_call: TRBV6-6; d_call: NA; cdr3_nt: TGTGCCAGCAGTCCCCAAGCGGGGGCGCCCACTGAAGCTTTCTTT; cdr3_aa: CASSPQAGAPTEAFF
j_call: TRBJ1-1; clone_size: few; v_call: TRBV6-6; d_call: NA; cdr3_nt: TGTGCCAGCAGTCCCTCCCCCGGCGCAGACTCGAACACTGAAGCTTTCTTT; cdr3_aa: CASSPSPGADSNTEAFF
j_call: TRBJ2-7; clone_size: once; v_call: TRBV3-1/TRBV3-2; d_call: NA; cdr3_nt: TGTGCCAGCAGTCTCGGACAGAGCTACGAGCAGTACTTC; cdr3_aa: CASSLGQSYEQYF
j_call: TRBJ2-7; clone_size: NA; v_call: TRBV28; d_call: NA; cdr3_nt: TGTGCCAGCAGTCCTGCCGGGACAACACAAGAGCAGTACTTC; cdr3_aa: CASSPAGTTQEQYF
j_call: TRBJ2-3; clone_size: NA; v_call: TRBV5-4; d_call: TRBD2; cdr3_nt: TGTGCCAGCAGCTTGGGGACTAGCGGGGATACGCAGTATTTT; cdr3_aa: CASSLGTSGDTQYF
j_call: TRBJ2-7; clone_size: NA; v_call: TRBV5-1; d_call: TRBD1; cdr3_nt: TGCGCCAGCAGGAGAGCAGGACAGGGATTCTACGAGCAGTACTTC; cdr3_aa: CASRRAGQGFYEQYF
j_call: TRBJ1-1; clone_size: NA; v_call: TRBV3-1/TRBV3-2; d_call: TRBD1; cdr3_nt: TGTGCCAGCCACCGCGGGACAGGACAATACGCTGAAGCTTTCTTT; cdr3_aa: CASHRGTGQYAEAFF
j_call: TRBJ2-3; clone_size: once; v_call: TRBV3-1/TRBV3-2; d_call: NA; cdr3_nt: TGTGCCAGCAGCATAGGACAGACAGATACGCAGTATTTT; cdr3_aa: CASSIGQTDTQYF
j_call: TRBJ2-5; clone_size: once; v_call: TRBV5-1; d_call: NA; cdr3_nt: TGCGCCAGCAGCTTGCGGCAGGGCGGCGAGACCCAGTACTTC; cdr3_aa: CASSLRQGGETQYF
j_call: TRBJ2-3; clone_size: NA; v_call: TRBV19; d_call: TRBD2; cdr3_nt: TGTGCCAGTAGTCAGACTAGCCGCAACCCAGATACGCAGTATTTT; cdr3_aa: CASSQTSRNPDTQYF
j_call: TRBJ1-5; clone_size: NA; v_call: TRBV19; d_call: NA; cdr3_nt: TGTGCCAGTAGTAATCCAGAGGGTCCCCAGCATTTT; cdr3_aa: CASSNPEGPQHF
j_call: TRBJ2-1; clone_size: NA; v_call: TRBV10-3; d_call: NA; cdr3_nt: TGTGCCATCAGTGAGCGGGAGACCGATGAGCAGTTCTTC; cdr3_aa: CAISERETDEQFF
j_call: TRBJ2-2; clone_size: many; v_call: TRBV15; d_call: NA; cdr3_nt: TGTGCCACCAGCAGCAGTTCGAACACCGGGGAGCTGTTTTTT; cdr3_aa: CATSSSSNTGELFF
j_call: TRBJ2-3; clone_size: NA; v_call: TRBV7-2; d_call: NA; cdr3_nt: TGTGCCAGCAGCCGTGAAGGGGGATTAAGAACAGATACGCAGTATTTT; cdr3_aa: CASSREGGLRTDTQYF
j_call: TRBJ1-2; clone_size: NA; v_call: TRBV28; d_call: TRBD1; cdr3_nt: TGTGCCAGCGGACCCTCGGGACAGGGAGCTAACTATGGCTACACCTTC; cdr3_aa: CASGPSGQGANYGYTF
j_call: TRBJ2-1; clone_size: NA; v_call: TRBV9; d_call: TRBD2; cdr3_nt: TGTGCCAGCAGCGTAGGGGGCCTAGCGGGGTTCTCCTACAATGAGCAGTTCTTC; cdr3_aa: CASSVGGLAGFSYNEQFF
j_call: TRBJ1-2; clone_size: NA; v_call: TRBV2; d_call: NA; cdr3_nt: TGTGCCAGCAGTGAAAGCCCAGGGGACGGCTACACCTTC; cdr3_aa: CASSESPGDGYTF
j_call: TRBJ2-1; clone_size: NA; v_call: TRBV24-1; d_call: TRBD2; cdr3_nt: TGTGCCACCAGTGATGCGGGGGGCAATGAGCAGTTCTTC; cdr3_aa: CATSDAGGNEQFF
j_call: TRBJ2-5; clone_size: NA; v_call: TRBV2; d_call: TRBD2; cdr3_nt: TGTGCCAGCAGCCGCCTAGCGGGAGTCAAAGAGACCCAGTACTTC; cdr3_aa: CASSRLAGVKETQYF
j_call: TRBJ1-6; clone_size: NA; v_call: TRBV5-1; d_call: NA; cdr3_nt: TGCGCCAGCAGCTTGGATGGCGGACAGTTGGCGAGTTCACCCCTCCACTTT; cdr3_aa: CASSLDGGQLASSPLHF
j_call: TRBJ1-2; clone_size: NA; v_call: TRBV24-1; d_call: NA; cdr3_nt: TGTGCCACCAGTGAGGGGGCGAACTATGGCTACACCTTC; cdr3_aa: CATSEGANYGYTF
j_call: TRBJ1-4; clone_size: NA; v_call: TRBV7-9; d_call: NA; cdr3_nt: TGTGCCAGCACCCTTAGTACTAATGAAAAACTGTTTTTT; cdr3_aa: CASTLSTNEKLFF
j_call: TRBJ1-1; clone_size: once; v_call: TRBV6-1; d_call: NA; cdr3_nt: TGTGCCAGCAGTGAAACTGGATCGGGTAGGACTGAAGCTTTCTTT; cdr3_aa: CASSETGSGRTEAFF
j_call: TRBJ2-7; clone_size: NA; v_call: TRBV12-3/TRBV12-4; d_call: NA; cdr3_nt: TGTGCCAGCCAGGCCCAAGATCGCTACGAGCAGTACTTC; cdr3_aa: CASQAQDRYEQYF
j_call: TRBJ1-4; clone_size: NA; v_call: TRBV19; d_call: TRBD1; cdr3_nt: TGTGCCACAAGGACAGGGATTAACAGTCGAAAACTGTTTTTT; cdr3_aa: CATRTGINSRKLFF
j_call: TRBJ2-1; clone_size: NA; v_call: TRBV7-9; d_call: TRBD2; cdr3_nt: TGTGCCAGCAGCTTAGTAGGTAGGACTAGTGGTAGCGAGCAGTTCTTC; cdr3_aa: CASSLVGRTSGSEQFF
j_call: TRBJ2-3; clone_size: NA; v_call: TRBV5-1; d_call: NA; cdr3_nt: TGCGCCAGCAGGGACAGCGTAACAGATACGCAGTATTTT; cdr3_aa: CASRDSVTDTQYF
j_call: TRBJ2-3; clone_size: NA; v_call: TRBV7-2; d_call: NA; cdr3_nt: TGTGCCAGCAGCTCTCAGGGCCCTACCACCACAGATACGCAGTATTTT; cdr3_aa: CASSSQGPTTTDTQYF
j_call: TRBJ2-5; clone_size: NA; v_call: TRBV6-5; d_call: TRBD2; cdr3_nt: TGTGCCAGCAGTTACTCTCGGGGGGAAGAGACCCAGTACTTC; cdr3_aa: CASSYSRGEETQYF
j_call: TRBJ2-3; clone_size: NA; v_call: TRBV5-4; d_call: NA; cdr3_nt: TGTGCCAGCAGCCGCAGCGGCTCCCGGACAGATACGCAGTATTTT; cdr3_aa: CASSRSGSRTDTQYF
j_call: TRBJ2-1; clone_size: NA; v_call: TRBV25-1; d_call: TRBD2; cdr3_nt: TGTGCCAGCAGTGTGGGGCGGGAGGGCCGTATAGGGCATGAGCAGTTCTTC; cdr3_aa: CASSVGREGRIGHEQFF
j_call: TRBJ1-1; clone_size: NA; v_call: TRBV18; d_call: TRBD1; cdr3_nt: TGTGCCAGCTCACCTTGGGACAGGCCCCCCACTGAAGCTTTCTTT; cdr3_aa: CASSPWDRPPTEAFF